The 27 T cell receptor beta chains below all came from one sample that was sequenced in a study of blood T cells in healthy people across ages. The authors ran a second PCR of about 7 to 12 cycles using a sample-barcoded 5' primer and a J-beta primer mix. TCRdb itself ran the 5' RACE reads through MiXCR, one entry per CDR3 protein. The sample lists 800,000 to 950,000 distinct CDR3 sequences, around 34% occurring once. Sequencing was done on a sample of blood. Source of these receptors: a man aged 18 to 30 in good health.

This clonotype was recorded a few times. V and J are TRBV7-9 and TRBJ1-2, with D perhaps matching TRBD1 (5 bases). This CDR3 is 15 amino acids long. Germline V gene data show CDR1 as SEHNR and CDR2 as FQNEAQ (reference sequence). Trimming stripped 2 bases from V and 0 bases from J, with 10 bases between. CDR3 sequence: CASSLRPGPNYGYTF. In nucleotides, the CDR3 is TGTGCCAGCAGCTTAAGGCCAGGGCCTAACTATGGCTACACCTTC.

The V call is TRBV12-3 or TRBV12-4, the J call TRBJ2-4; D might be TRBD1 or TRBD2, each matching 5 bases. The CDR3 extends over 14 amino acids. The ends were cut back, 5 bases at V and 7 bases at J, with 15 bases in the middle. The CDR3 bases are TGTGCCAGCAGTCCCGTACTATGGGGGAACATTCAGTACTTC. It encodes CASSPVLWGNIQYF.

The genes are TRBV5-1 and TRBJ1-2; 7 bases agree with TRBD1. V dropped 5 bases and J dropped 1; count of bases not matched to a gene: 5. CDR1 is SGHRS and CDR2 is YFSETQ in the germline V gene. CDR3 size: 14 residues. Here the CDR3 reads CASRGDRNNYGYTF. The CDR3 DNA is TGCGCCAGCAGGGGGGACAGAAATAACTATGGCTACACCTTC.

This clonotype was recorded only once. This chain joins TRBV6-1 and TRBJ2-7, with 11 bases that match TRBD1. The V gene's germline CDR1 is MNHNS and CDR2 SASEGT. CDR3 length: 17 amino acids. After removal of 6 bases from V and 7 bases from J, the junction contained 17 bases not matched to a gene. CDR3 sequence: CASSRVGTGGKYNEQYF. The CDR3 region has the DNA TGTGCCAGCAGCCGAGTCGGGACAGGGGGAAAATACAATGAGCAGTACTTC.

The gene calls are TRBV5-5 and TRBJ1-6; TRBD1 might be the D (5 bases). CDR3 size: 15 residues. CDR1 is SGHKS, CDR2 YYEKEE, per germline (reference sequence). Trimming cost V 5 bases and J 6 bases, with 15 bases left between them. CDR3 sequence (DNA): TGTGCCAGCAGTCCGGTGGACACCGCTAATTCACCCCTCCACTTT. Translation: CASSPVDTANSPLHF.

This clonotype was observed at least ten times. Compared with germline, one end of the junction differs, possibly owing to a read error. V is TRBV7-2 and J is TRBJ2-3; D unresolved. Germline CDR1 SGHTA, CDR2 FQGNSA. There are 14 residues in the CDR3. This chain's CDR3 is CASSLDAGTDTQYF. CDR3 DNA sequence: TGTGCCAGCAGTTTAGACGCCGGCACAGATACGCAGTATTTT. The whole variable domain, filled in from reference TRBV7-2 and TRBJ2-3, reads GAGVSQSPSNKVTEKGKDVELRCDPISGHTALYWYRQSLGQGLEFLIYFQGNSAPDKSGLPSDRFSAERTGGSVSTLTIQRTQQEDSAVYLCASSLDAGTDTQYFGPGTRLTVL.

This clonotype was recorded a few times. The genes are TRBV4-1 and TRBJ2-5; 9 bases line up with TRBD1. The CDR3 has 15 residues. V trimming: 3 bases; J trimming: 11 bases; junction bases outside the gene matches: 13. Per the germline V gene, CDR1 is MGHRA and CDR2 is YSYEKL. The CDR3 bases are TGCGCCAGCAGCCAGGACCCAACAGGGGGCTATGAGCAGTACTTC. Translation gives CASSQDPTGGYEQYF.

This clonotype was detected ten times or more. The DNA for the CDR3 is TGCAGTGCTAGTGGGCAGAGCATAATCTATGGCTACACCTTC. Protein product: CSASGQSIIYGYTF. This chain connects TRBV20-1 to TRBJ1-2, with D unclear. The germline V gene encodes CDR1 DFQATT and CDR2 SNEGSKA (reference sequence). This CDR3 comprises 14 residues. V lost 3 bases, J lost 4 bases, and 15 bases lay in between.

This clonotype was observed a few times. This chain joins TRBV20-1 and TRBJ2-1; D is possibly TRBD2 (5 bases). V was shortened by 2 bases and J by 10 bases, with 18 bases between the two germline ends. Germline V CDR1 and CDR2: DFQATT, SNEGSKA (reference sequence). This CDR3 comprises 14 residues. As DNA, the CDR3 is TGCAGTGCTAGAACCCTAATCGACTACGACGAGCAGTTCTTC. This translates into CSARTLIDYDEQFF.

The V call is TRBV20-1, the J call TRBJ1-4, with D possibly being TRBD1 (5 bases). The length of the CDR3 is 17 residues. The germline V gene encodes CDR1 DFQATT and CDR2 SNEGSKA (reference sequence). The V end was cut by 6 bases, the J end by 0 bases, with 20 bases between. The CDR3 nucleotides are TGCAGTGCAAAAAAGGGGCCCCTAATCACAACTAATGAAAAACTGTTTTTT. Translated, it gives CSAKKGPLITTNEKLFF.

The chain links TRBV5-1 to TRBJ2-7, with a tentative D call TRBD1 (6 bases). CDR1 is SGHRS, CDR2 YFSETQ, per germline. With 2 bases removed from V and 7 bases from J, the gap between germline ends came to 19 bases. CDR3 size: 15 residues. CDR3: CASSLGQRAYNEQYF. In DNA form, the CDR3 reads TGCGCCAGCAGCTTAGGACAGCGCGCCTACAATGAGCAGTACTTC.

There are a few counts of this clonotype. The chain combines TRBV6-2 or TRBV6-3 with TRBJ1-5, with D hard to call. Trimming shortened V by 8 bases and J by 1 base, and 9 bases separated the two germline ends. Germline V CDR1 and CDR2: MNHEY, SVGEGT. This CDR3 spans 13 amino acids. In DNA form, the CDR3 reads TGTGCCAGCCGCGAACCGAGCAATCAGCCCCAGCATTTT. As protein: CASREPSNQPQHF.

The CDR3 reads CASSPGPPDNNEQFF. For the CDR3, the DNA is TGTGCCAGCAGTCCTGGACCCCCAGATAACAATGAGCAGTTCTTC. This chain connects TRBV12-3 or TRBV12-4 to TRBJ2-1, with unresolved D. The CDR3 covers 15 residues. V shed 5 bases and J shed 5 bases, with 16 bases lying between them.

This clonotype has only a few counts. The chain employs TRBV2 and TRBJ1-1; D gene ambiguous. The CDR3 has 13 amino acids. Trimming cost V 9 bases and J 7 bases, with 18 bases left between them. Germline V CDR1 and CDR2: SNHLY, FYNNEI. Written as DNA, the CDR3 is TGTGCCAGTCCACTCAGTCCAATTAATGAAGCTTTCTTT. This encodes CASPLSPINEAFF.

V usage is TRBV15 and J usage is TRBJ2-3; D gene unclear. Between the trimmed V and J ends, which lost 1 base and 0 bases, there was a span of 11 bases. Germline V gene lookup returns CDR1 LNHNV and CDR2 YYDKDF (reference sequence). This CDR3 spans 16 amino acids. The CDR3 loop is CATSRAQLESTDTQYF. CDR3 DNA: TGTGCCACCAGCAGAGCCCAGCTGGAAAGCACAGATACGCAGTATTTT.

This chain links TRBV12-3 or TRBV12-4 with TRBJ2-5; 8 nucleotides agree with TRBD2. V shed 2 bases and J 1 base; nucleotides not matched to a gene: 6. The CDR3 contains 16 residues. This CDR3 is CASSLRAGAFQETQYF. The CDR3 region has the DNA TGTGCCAGCAGTTTAAGAGCGGGGGCGTTCCAAGAGACCCAGTACTTC.

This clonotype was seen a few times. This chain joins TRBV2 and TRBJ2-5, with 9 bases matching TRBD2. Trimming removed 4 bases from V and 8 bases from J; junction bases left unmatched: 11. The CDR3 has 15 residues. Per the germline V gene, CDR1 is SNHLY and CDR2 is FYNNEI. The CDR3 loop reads CASSAGTSLGTTQYF. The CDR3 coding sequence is TGTGCCAGCAGTGCCGGGACTAGCTTAGGGACCACCCAGTACTTC.

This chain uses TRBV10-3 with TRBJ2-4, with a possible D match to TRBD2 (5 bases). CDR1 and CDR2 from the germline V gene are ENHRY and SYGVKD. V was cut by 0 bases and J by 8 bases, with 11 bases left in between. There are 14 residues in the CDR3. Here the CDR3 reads CAISESADGDIQYF. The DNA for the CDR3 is TGTGCCATCAGTGAGTCAGCAGACGGGGACATTCAGTACTTC.

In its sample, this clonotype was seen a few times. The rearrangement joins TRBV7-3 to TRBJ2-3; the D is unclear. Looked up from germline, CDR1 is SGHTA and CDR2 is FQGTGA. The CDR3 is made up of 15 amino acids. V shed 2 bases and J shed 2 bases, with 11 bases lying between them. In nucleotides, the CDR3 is TGTGCCAGCAGCTTAGGGCCTCGACTCACAGATACGCAGTATTTT. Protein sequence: CASSLGPRLTDTQYF.

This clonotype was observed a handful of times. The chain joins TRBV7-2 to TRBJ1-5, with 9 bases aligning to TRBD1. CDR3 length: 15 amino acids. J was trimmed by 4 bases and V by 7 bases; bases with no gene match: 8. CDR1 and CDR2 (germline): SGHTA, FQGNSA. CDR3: CASTLLGQGNQPQHF. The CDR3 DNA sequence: TGTGCCAGCACCCTCCTCGGACAGGGGAATCAGCCCCAGCATTTT. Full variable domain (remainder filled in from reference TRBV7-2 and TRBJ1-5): GAGVSQSPSNKVTEKGKDVELRCDPISGHTALYWYRQSLGQGLEFLIYFQGNSAPDKSGLPSDRFSAERTGGSVSTLTIQRTQQEDSAVYLCASTLLGQGNQPQHFGDGTRLSIL.

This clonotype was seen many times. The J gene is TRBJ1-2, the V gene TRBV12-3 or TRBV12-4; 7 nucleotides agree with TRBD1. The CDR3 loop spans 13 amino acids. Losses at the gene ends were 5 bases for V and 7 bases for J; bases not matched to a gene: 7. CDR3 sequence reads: CASSLRQGSGYTF. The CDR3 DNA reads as TGTGCCAGCAGTCTCCGACAGGGAAGTGGCTACACCTTC.

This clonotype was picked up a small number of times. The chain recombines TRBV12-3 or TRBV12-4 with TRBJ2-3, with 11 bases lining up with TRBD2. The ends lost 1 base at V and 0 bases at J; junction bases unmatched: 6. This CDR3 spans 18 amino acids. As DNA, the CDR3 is TGTGCCAGCAGTTTAGGGCTAGCGGGGGGAACTAGCACAGATACGCAGTATTTT. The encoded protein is CASSLGLAGGTSTDTQYF.

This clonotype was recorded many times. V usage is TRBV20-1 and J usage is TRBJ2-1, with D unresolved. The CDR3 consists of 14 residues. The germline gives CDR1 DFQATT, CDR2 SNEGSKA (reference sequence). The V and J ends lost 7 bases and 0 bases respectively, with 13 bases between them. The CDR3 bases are TGCAGTGTGTTTGGTGAGAGCTCCTACAATGAGCAGTTCTTC. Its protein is CSVFGESSYNEQFF.

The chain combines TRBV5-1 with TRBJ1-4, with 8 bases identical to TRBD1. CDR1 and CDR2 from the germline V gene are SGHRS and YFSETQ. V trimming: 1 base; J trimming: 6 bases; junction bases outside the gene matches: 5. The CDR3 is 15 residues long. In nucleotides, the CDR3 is TGCGCCAGCAGCTTGTTCCCGGGACAGGATGAAAAACTGTTTTTT. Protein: CASSLFPGQDEKLFF.

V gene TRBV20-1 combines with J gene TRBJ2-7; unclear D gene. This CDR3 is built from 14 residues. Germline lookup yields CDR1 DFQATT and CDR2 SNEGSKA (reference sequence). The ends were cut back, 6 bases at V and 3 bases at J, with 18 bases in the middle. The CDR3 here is CSAAPQPDFYEQYF. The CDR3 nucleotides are TGCAGTGCAGCCCCCCAGCCAGATTTCTACGAGCAGTACTTC.

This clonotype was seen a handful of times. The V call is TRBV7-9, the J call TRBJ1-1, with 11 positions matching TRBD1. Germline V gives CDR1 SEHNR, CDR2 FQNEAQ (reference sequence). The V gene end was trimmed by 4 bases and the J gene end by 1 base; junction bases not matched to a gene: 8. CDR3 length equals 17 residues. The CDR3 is CASSSGTGGGTNTEAFF. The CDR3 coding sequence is TGTGCCAGCAGCTCCGGGACAGGGGGAGGAACGAACACTGAAGCTTTCTTT.

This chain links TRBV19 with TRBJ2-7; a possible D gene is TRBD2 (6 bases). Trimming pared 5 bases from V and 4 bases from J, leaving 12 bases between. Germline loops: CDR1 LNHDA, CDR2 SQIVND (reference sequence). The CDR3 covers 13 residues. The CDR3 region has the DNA TGTGCCAGTAGTCCGGAGGACTATTACGAGCAGTACTTC. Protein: CASSPEDYYEQYF.